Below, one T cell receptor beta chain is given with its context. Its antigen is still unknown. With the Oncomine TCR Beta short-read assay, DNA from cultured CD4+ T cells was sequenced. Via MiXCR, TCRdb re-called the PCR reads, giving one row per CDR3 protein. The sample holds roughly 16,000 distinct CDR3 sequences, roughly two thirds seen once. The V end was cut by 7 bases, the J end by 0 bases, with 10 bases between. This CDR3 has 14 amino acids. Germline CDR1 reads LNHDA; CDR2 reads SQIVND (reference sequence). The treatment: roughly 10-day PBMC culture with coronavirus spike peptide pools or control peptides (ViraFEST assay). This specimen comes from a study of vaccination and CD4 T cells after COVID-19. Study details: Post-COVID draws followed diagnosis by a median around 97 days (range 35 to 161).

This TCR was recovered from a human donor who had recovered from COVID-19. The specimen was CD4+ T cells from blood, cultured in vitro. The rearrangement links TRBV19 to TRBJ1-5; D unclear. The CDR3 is CASKGRDSNQPQHF. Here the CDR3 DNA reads TGTGCCAGTAAAGGCAGAGATAGCAATCAGCCCCAGCATTTT.